This T cell receptor (beta chain) is from a study of human T cells and chemical hapten exposure. The V and J ends lost 4 bases and 9 bases, in that order; junction bases with no gene match: 5. This CDR3 comprises 14 residues. Germline-derived CDR1 and CDR2 are KGHDR and SFDVKD. Each cDNA molecule in the library carried unique molecular identifiers. TCRdb reprocessed the RACE reads via MiXCR and lists one record per CDR3 protein. The sample contains around 300,000 distinct CDR3 sequences, around 7.3% of which appear only once. Specified time point: pre-sensitization, week 0. Treatment described: therapeutic diphenylcyclopropenone sensitization with weekly scalp DPC. The drawing of blood occurred before each patch test was applied. The table lists this clonotype with a few counts.

Sample: whole blood, taken in connection with sensitization to the hapten diphenylcyclopropenone (DPC). V and J are TRBV24-1 and TRBJ2-2; TRBD1 matches 9 bases. The receptor comes from a young man with alopecia areata. Some clones in this sample may be carry-over from other donors' samples. CDR3 loop: CATSDPGQGWELFF. CDR3 DNA: TGTGCCACCAGTGACCCGGGACAGGGCTGGGAGCTGTTTTTT.